The rows below give T cell receptor beta chains drawn from one sample of a study of blood T cell repertoires in COVID-19. Profiled with immunoSEQ multiplex PCR; TCRdb holds only in-frame clones, not every one. Altogether tens of thousands of clones are present, approximately 67% being singletons, with the ten largest covering around 16%. The material sequenced was peripheral blood. The receptors come from a human donor in a cohort sampled during active COVID-19. CDR3s include the opening cysteine and the closing phenylalanine or tryptophan. Fields, in order: clone size, V gene, J gene, D gene, CDR3 protein, CDR3 DNA. A D gene is named only where the DNA matches it firmly. Where a row states a size, it is once, few, many or the class of an expanded clone; other rows omit it.

-	TRBV2	TRBJ2-7	-	CASRAGPYEQYF	TGTGCCAGCAGAGCGGGCCCCTACGAGCAGTACTTC
-	TRBV5-1	TRBJ1-1	-	CASSLSYQGGEAFF	TGCGCCAGCAGCTTGTCGTACCAGGGTGGTGAAGCTTTCTTT
-	TRBV5-5	TRBJ1-3	-	CASSGTGFSGNTIYF	TGTGCCAGCAGCGGAACAGGGTTCTCTGGAAACACCATATATTTT
-	TRBV30	TRBJ1-2	-	CAWRGQHNYGYTF	TGTGCCTGGAGGGGCCAGCATAACTATGGCTACACCTTC
once	TRBV27	TRBJ2-1	TRBD1	CASSLSRQGNEQFF	TGTGCCAGCAGTCTTTCCCGACAGGGCAATGAGCAGTTCTTC
-	TRBV6-5	TRBJ1-3	-	CASSQGLSGNTIYF	TGTGCCAGCAGCCAGGGCCTCTCTGGAAACACCATATATTTT
few	TRBV7-9	TRBJ1-2	-	CASSPGGTAANYGYTF	TGTGCCAGCAGCCCAGGAGGGACGGCCGCTAACTATGGCTACACCTTC
-	TRBV18	TRBJ2-7	TRBD1	CASSPNRGDRGEQYF	TGTGCCAGCTCACCAAACAGGGGGGATAGGGGCGAGCAGTACTTC
-	TRBV7-2	TRBJ1-3	-	CASSFSANTIYF	TGTGCCAGCAGCTTTTCCGCGAACACCATATATTTT
-	TRBV13	TRBJ1-2	-	CASSDTSYGYTF	TGTGCCAGCAGCGACACCAGCTATGGCTACACCTTC
-	TRBV5-4	TRBJ1-2	-	CASSWDQAGGYTF	TGTGCCAGCAGCTGGGACCAAGCGGGTGGCTACACCTTC
-	TRBV5-5	TRBJ2-7	-	CASSLVPHHYEQYF	TGTGCCAGCAGCTTGGTGCCACACCACTACGAGCAGTACTTC
-	TRBV24-1	TRBJ2-1	-	CATSDLDRYNEQFF	TGTGCCACCAGTGACCTGGACAGATACAATGAGCAGTTCTTC
-	TRBV7-2	TRBJ2-7	TRBD1	CASSLSWTGAFEQYF	TGTGCCAGCAGCTTAAGTTGGACAGGGGCTTTCGAGCAGTACTTC
-	TRBV2	TRBJ2-2	TRBD2	CASRRRASGGASNTGELFF	TGTGCCAGCAGACGAAGGGCTAGCGGGGGGGCCTCGAACACCGGGGAGCTGTTTTTT
once	TRBV9	TRBJ2-6	-	CASSVSGANVLTF	TGTGCCAGCAGCGTTAGCGGGGCCAACGTCCTGACTTTC
-	TRBV24-1	TRBJ2-1	TRBD2	CATSEPSGSSYNEQFF	TGTGCCACCAGTGAGCCTAGCGGGAGCTCCTACAATGAGCAGTTCTTC
few	TRBV4-3	TRBJ1-5	-	CASSQDVAVNQPQHF	TGCGCCAGCAGCCAAGATGTGGCAGTAAATCAGCCCCAGCATTTT
-	TRBV4-3	TRBJ1-3	TRBD1	CASSHRRGTGSGNTIYF	TGCGCCAGCAGCCATCGCCGCGGGACAGGGAGTGGAAACACCATATATTTT
-	TRBV9	TRBJ2-3	TRBD1	CASAGTGMADTQYF	TGTGCCAGCGCCGGGACAGGGATGGCAGATACGCAGTATTTT
once	TRBV27	TRBJ1-1	-	CASSLSGGTEAFF	TGTGCCAGCAGTTTATCGGGAGGCACTGAAGCTTTCTTT
few	TRBV16	TRBJ1-6	TRBD1	CASSPLPGQGRSPLHF	TGTGCCAGCAGCCCTTTACCGGGACAGGGACGTTCACCCCTCCACTTT
-	TRBV3-1/TRBV3-2	TRBJ1-4	-	CASSPGSYEKLFF	TGTGCCAGCAGCCCGGGGTCTTATGAAAAACTGTTTTTT
-	TRBV28	TRBJ2-7	-	CASSYTFGLAGNTYEQYF	-
-	TRBV6-2/TRBV6-3	TRBJ2-5	-	CASSSKLGAHKETQYF	TGTGCCAGCAGTTCCAAACTGGGCGCTCACAAAGAGACCCAGTACTTC
-	TRBV4-2	TRBJ2-2	TRBD2	CASSQGTGWRGDTGELFF	TGTGCCAGCAGCCAAGGTACAGGGTGGCGGGGGGACACCGGGGAGCTGTTTTTT
-	TRBV5-1	TRBJ2-5	TRBD1	CASSFQGEETQYF	TGCGCCAGCAGCTTCCAGGGGGAAGAGACCCAGTACTTC
-	TRBV3-1/TRBV3-2	TRBJ2-7	-	CASSQGLINSYEQYF	TGTGCCAGCAGCCAAGGACTTATCAACTCCTACGAGCAGTACTTC
-	TRBV7-9	TRBJ2-5	-	CASSREWAISETQYF	TGTGCCAGCAGCCGAGAATGGGCCATCTCAGAGACCCAGTACTTC
-	TRBV7-2	TRBJ2-1	-	CASSPASWGGIYNEQFF	TGTGCCAGCAGCCCGGCGTCTTGGGGAGGTATCTACAATGAGCAGTTCTTC
-	TRBV4-1	TRBJ2-3	-	CASSQTALSTDTQYF	TGCGCCAGCAGCCAGACAGCCCTAAGCACAGATACGCAGTATTTT
few	TRBV4-1	TRBJ2-3	-	CASSQVQGGDTQYF	TGCGCCAGCAGCCAAGTTCAGGGGGGAGATACGCAGTATTTT